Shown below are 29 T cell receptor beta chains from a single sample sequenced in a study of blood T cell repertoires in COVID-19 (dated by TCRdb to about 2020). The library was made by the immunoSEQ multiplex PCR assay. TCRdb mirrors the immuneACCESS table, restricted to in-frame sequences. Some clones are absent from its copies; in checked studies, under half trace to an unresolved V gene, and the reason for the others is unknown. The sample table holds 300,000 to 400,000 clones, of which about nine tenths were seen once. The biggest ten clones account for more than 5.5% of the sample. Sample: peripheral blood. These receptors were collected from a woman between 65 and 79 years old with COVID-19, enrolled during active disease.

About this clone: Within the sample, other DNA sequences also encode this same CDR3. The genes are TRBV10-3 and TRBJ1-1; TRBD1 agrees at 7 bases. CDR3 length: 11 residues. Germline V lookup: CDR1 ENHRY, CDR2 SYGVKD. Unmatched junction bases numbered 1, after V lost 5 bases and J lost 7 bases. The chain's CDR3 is CAISRQGEAFF. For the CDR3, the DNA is TGTGCCATCAGTAGACAGGGTGAAGCTTTCTTT.

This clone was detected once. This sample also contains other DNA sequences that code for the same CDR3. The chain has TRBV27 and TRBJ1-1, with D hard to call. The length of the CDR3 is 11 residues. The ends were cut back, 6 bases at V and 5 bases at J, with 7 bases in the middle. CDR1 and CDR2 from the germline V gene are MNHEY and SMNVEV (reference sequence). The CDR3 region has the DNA TGTGCCAGCAGCTCAGGAACTGAAGCTTTCTTT. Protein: CASSSGTEAFF.

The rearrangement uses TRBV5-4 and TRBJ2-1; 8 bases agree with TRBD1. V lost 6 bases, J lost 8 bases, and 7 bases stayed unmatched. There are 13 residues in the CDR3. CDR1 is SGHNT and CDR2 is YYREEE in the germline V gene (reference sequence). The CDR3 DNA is TGTGCCAGCACCCGTGGACAGGGCGATGAGCAGTTCTTC. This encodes CASTRGQGDEQFF.

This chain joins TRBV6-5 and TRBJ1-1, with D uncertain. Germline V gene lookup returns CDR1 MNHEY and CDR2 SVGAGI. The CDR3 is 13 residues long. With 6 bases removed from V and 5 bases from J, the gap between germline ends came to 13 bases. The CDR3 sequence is CASSSREETEAFF. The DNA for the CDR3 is TGTGCCAGCAGCTCAAGAGAGGAGACTGAAGCTTTCTTT.

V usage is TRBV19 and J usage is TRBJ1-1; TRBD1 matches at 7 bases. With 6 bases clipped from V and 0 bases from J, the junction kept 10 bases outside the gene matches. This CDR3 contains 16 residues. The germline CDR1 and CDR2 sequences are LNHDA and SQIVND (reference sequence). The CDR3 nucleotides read TGTGCCAGTAGAAGACAGGGAGCGTTCATGAACACTGAAGCTTTCTTT. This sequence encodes CASRRQGAFMNTEAFF.

CDR3 nucleotides: TGTGCCAGCAGTACCCTGACAGGTCTAACCTACGAGCAGTACTTC. Translating gives CASSTLTGLTYEQYF. The chain joins TRBV27 to TRBJ2-7; possible D gene TRBD1, 6 bases. Germline-derived CDR1 and CDR2 are MNHEY and SMNVEV (reference sequence). The length of the CDR3 is 15 residues. V was trimmed by 5 bases and J by 2 bases, leaving 16 bases between them.

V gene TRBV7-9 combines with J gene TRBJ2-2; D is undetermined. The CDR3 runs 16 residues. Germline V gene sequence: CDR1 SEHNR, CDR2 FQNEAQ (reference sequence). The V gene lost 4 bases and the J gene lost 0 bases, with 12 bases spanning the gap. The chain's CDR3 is CASSSFAVANTGELFF. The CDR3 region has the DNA TGTGCCAGCAGCTCCTTCGCGGTAGCGAACACCGGGGAGCTGTTTTTT.

The CDR3 nucleotides are TGTGCCACCAGTGATGCCGACAACAGGCCGAATGGCTACACCTTC. It specifies CATSDADNRPNGYTF. This sequence joins TRBV24-1 and TRBJ1-2; maybe TRBD1 (5 bases). Germline CDR1 KGHDR, CDR2 SFDVKD. The CDR3 is made up of 15 amino acids. Trimming removed 3 bases at V and 6 bases at J, with 16 bases between.

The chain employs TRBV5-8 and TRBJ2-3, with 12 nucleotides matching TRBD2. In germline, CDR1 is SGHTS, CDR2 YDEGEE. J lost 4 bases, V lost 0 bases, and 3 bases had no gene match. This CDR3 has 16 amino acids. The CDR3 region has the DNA TGTGCCAGCAGCTTGGGTCTAGCGGGGGGGGCAGATACGCAGTATTTT. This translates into CASSLGLAGGADTQYF.

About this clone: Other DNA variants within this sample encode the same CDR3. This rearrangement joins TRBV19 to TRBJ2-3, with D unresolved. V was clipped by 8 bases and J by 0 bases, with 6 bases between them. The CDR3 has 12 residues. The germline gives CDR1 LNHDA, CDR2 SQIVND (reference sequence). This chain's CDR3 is CASSTSTDTQYF. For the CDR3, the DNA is TGTGCCAGTTCCACTAGCACAGATACGCAGTATTTT.

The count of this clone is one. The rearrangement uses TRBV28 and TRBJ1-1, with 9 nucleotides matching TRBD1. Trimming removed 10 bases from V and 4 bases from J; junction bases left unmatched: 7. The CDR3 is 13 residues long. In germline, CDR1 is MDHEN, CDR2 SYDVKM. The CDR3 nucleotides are TGTGCCATTACAGGGGGCGGGAGCACTGAAGCTTTCTTT. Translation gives CAITGGGSTEAFF.

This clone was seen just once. CDR3 coding DNA: TGCGCCAGCAGCCTTGGGGGACAGGGGTCCACTGAAGCTTTCTTT. Protein sequence: CASSLGGQGSTEAFF. V usage is TRBV4-1 and J usage is TRBJ1-1, with TRBD1 matching 10 bases. After removal of 4 bases from V and 4 bases from J, the junction contained 6 bases not matched to a gene. CDR1 is MGHRA, CDR2 YSYEKL, per germline. CDR3 length: 15 amino acids.

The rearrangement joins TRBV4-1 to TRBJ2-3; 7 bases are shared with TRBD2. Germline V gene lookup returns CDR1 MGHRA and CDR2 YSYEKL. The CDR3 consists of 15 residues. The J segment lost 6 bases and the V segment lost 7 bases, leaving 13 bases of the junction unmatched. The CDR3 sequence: CASTQGGRFGDTQYF. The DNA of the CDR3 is TGCGCCAGCACCCAGGGAGGGCGGTTCGGGGATACGCAGTATTTT.

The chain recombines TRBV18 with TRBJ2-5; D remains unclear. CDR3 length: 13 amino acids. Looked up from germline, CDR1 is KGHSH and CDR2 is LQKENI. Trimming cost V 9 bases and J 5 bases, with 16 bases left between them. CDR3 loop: CASSPDSGETQYF. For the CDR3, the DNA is TGTGCCAGTTCCCCAGACTCTGGGGAGACCCAGTACTTC.

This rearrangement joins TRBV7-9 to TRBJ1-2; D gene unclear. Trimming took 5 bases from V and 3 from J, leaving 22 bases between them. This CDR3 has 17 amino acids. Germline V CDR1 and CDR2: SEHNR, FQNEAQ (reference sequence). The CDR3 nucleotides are TGTGCCAGCAGCCAAGAAGAGTTCGGTTCCGGAGACTATGGCTACACCTTC. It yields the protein CASSQEEFGSGDYGYTF.

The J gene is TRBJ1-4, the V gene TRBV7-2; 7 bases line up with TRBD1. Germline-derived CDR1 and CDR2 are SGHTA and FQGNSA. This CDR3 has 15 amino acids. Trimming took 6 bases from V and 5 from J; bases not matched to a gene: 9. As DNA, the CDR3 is TGTGCCAGCAGTTATAGACAGGGCCCCAATGAAAAACTGTTTTTT. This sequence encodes CASSYRQGPNEKLFF.

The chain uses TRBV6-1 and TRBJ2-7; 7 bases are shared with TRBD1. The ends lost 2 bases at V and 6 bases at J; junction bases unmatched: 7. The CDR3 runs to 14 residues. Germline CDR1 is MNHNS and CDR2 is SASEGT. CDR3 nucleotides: TGTGCCAGCAGTGAACCCGGGACAGTCGCCGAGCAGTACTTC. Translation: CASSEPGTVAEQYF.

The CDR3 region is CASSKPTLGQGAVNTGELFF. The CDR3 coding sequence is TGTGCCAGCAGCAAACCAACCCTTGGGCAGGGGGCCGTTAACACCGGGGAGCTGTTTTTT. This chain joins TRBV21-1 and TRBJ2-2; the DNA was not compared with TRBD1, the D call given in the table. TRBV21-1 is a recognized pseudogene. The CDR3 consists of 20 residues.

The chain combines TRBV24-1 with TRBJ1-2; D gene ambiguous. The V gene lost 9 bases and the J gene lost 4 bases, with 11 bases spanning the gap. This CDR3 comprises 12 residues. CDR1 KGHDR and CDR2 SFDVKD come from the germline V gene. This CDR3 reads CATSTDLYGYTF. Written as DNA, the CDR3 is TGTGCCACCTCCACAGACCTCTATGGCTACACCTTC.

CDR3 amino acids: CASSPGQLTSTDTQYF. In nucleotides, the CDR3 is TGCGCCAGCAGCCCGGGACAGTTAACTAGCACAGATACGCAGTATTTT. The genes are TRBV5-1 and TRBJ2-3; 7 bases line up with TRBD1. The CDR3 spans 16 residues. J gave up 0 bases and V 4 bases, and 8 bases lay outside the gene matches. CDR1 and CDR2 from the germline V gene are SGHRS and YFSETQ.

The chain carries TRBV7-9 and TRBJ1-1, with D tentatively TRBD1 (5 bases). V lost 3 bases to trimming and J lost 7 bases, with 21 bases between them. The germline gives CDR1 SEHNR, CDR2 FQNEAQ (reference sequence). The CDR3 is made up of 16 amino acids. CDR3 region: CASSFSGWGKDVEAFF. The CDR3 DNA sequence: TGTGCCAGCAGCTTTAGCGGGTGGGGGAAAGATGTTGAAGCTTTCTTT.

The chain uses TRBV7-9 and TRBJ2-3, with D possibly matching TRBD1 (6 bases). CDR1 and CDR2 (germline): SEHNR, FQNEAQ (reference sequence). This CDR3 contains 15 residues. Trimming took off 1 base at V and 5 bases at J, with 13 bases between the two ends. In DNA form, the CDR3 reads TGTGCCAGCAGCTTAGAAACAGGGAGAAAAGATACGCAGTATTTT. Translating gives CASSLETGRKDTQYF.

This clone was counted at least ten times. CDR3 nucleotide sequence: TGTGCCTGGAGTGGGACATCTCGCTCTGGAAACACCATATATTTT. Amino acid sequence: CAWSGTSRSGNTIYF. The chain combines TRBV30 with TRBJ1-3, with D possibly being TRBD1 (5 bases). V shed 1 base and J shed 0 bases, with 10 bases lying between them. The germline V gene encodes CDR1 GTSNPN and CDR2 SVGIG (reference sequence). The CDR3 has 15 amino acids.

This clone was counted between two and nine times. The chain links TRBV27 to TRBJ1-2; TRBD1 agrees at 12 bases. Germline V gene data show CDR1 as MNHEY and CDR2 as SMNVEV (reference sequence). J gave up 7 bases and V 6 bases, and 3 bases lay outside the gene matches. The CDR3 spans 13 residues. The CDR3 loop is CASRGQGAGGYTF. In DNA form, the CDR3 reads TGTGCCAGCAGGGGACAGGGGGCAGGTGGCTACACCTTC.

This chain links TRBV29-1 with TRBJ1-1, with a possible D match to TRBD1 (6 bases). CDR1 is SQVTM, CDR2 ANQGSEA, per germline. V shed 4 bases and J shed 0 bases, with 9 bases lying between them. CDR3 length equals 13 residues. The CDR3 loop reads CSVGTVLNTEAFF. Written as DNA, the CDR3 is TGCAGCGTTGGGACAGTTTTGAACACTGAAGCTTTCTTT.

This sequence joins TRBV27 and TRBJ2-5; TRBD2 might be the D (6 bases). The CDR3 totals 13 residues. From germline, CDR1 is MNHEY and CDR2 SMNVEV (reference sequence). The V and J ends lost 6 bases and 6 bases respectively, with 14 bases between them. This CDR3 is CASSLDYTQTQYF. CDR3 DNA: TGTGCCAGCAGCCTGGACTACACTCAGACCCAGTACTTC.

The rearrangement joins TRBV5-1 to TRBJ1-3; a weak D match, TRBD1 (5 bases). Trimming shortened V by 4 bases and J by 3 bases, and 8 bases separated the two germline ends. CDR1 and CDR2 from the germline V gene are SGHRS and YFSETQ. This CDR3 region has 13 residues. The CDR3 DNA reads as TGCGCCAGCAGCCGGGACTTTGGAAACACCATATATTTT. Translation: CASSRDFGNTIYF.

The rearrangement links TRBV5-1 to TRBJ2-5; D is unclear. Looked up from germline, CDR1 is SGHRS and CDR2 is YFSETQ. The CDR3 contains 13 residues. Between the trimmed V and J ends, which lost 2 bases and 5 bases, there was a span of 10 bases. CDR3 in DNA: TGCGCCAGCAGCTTAGGTAGCACGGAGACCCAGTACTTC. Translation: CASSLGSTETQYF.

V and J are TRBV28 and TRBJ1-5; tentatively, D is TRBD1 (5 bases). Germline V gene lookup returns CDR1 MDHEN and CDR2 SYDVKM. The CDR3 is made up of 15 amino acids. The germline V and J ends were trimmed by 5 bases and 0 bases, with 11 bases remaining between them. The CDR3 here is CASSPLTDSNQPQHF. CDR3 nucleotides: TGTGCCAGCAGTCCATTGACAGATAGCAATCAGCCCCAGCATTTT.